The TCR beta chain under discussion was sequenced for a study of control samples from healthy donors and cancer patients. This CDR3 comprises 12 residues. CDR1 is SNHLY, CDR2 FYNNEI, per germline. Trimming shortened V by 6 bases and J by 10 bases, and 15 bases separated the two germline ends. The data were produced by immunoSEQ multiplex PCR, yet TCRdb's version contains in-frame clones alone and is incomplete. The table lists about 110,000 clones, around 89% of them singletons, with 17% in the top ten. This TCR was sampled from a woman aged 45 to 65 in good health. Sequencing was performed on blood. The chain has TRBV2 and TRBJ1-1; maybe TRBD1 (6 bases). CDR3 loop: CASSITGIRAFF. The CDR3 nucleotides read TGTGCCAGCAGCATAACAGGGATTAGAGCTTTCTTT.